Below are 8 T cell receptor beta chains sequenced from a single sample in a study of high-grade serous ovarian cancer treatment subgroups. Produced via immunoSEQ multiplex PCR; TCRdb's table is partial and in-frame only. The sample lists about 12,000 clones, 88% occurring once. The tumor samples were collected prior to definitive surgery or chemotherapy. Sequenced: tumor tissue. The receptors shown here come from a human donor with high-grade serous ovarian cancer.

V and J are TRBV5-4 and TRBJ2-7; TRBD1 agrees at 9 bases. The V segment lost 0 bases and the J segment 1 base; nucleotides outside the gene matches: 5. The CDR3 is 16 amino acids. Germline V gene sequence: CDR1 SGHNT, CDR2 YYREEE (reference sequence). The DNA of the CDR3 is TGTGCCAGCAGCTTGGGAGGGACAGGGAGTTCCTACGAGCAGTACTTC. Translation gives CASSLGGTGSSYEQYF.

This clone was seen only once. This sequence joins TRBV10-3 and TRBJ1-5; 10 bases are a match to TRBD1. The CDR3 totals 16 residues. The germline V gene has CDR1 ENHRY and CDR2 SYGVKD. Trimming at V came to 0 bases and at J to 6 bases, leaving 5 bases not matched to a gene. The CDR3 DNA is TGTGCCATCAGTGAGTCGACAGGGGGCGTACTTCAGCCCCAGCATTTT. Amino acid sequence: CAISESTGGVLQPQHF.

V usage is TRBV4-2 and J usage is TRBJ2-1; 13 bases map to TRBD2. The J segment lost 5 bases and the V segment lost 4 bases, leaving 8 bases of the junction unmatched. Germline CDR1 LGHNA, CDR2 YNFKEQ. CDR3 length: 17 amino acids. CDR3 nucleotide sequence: TGTGCCAGCAGCCCTACTAGCGGGGGGGCCGGTAACAATGAGCAGTTCTTC. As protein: CASSPTSGGAGNNEQFF.

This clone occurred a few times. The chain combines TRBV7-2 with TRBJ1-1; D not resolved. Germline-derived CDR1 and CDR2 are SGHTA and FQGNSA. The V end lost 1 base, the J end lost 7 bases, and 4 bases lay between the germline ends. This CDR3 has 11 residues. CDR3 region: CASSLGVEAFF. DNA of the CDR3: TGTGCCAGCAGCTTAGGGGTTGAAGCTTTCTTT.

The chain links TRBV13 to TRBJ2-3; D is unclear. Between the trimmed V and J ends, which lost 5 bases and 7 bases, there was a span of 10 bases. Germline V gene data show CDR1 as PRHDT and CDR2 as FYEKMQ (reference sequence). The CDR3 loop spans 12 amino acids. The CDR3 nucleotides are TGTGCCAGCAGCCCGGACCGTAATACGCAGTATTTT. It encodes CASSPDRNTQYF. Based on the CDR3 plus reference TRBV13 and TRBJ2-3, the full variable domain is AAGVIQSPRHLIKEKRETATLKCYPIPRHDTVYWYQQGPGQDPQFLISFYEKMQSDKGSIPDRFSAQQFSDYHSELNMSSLELGDSALYFCASSPDRNTQYFGPGTRLTVL.

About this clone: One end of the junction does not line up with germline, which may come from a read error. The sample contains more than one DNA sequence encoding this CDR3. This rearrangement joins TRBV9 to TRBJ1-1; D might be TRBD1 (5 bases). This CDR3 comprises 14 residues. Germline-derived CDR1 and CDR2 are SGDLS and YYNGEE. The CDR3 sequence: CASSVGQGNTEAFF. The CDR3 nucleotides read TGTGCCAGCAGTGTAGGTCAGGGGAACACTGAAGCTTTCTTT. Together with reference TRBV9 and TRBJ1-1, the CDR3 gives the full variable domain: DSGVTQTPKHLITATGQRVTLRCSPRSGDLSVYWYQQSLDQGLQFLIQYYNGEERAKGNILERFSAQQFPDLHSELNLSSLELGDSALYFCASSVGQGNTEAFFGQGTRLTVV.

The DNA for the CDR3 is TGTGCCAGCAGTGACGACAGCCAGGCCGGTGGCTACACCTTC. This sequence encodes CASSDDSQAGGYTF. The chain employs TRBV6-4 and TRBJ1-2, with a tentative D call TRBD1 (5 bases). The CDR3 is made up of 14 amino acids. V was clipped by 2 bases and J by 7 bases, with 14 bases between them. From germline, CDR1 is MRHNA and CDR2 SNTAGT.

In nucleotides, the CDR3 is TGTGCCAGCAGTGCAACGAACAGGGGTGGCTACACCTTC. Its translation: CASSATNRGGYTF. V usage is TRBV25-1 and J usage is TRBJ1-2, with 7 bases aligning to TRBD1. The CDR3 runs to 13 residues. Germline V lookup: CDR1 MGHDK, CDR2 SYGVNS. Losses at the gene ends were 4 bases for V and 7 bases for J; bases not matched to a gene: 6.